This TCR beta chain was observed in a study of control samples from healthy donors and cancer patients. The method was immunoSEQ multiplex PCR; TCRdb's version includes in-frame clones alone and lacks a portion of them. There are about 150,000 clones in the sample; around 95% occur only once, and about 8.5% lies in the top ten. The length of the CDR3 is 14 residues. CDR1 and CDR2 from the germline V gene are MNHEY and SMNVEV (reference sequence). V was pared by 0 bases and J by 6 bases, with 9 bases between. The sequence came from a middle-aged woman in good health. The sample taken for sequencing was blood. V is TRBV27 and J is TRBJ2-1, with no clear D. CDR3 loop: CASSLSGRLNEQFF. The CDR3, as DNA: TGTGCCAGCAGTTTATCGGGAAGACTCAATGAGCAGTTCTTC.